This TCR beta chain was sequenced during a study of T-cell reconstitution after alpha-beta-depleted transplantation in children listed by TCRdb under 2016. Study-level background: T-cell immune reconstitution after TCRalphabeta/CD19-depleted allogeneic hematopoietic cell transplantation in children was quantitatively tracked in the study by means of TCR repertoire profiling.

Summary of the overall study and its limitations: About two months after transplant, the apparently early recovery of alphabetaT-cell counts reportedly depended on just several hundred clones that had expanded rapidly and came from non-depleted graft cells. In some patients, high TCRbeta diversity at day 60 was attributed to recipient T cells and intrathymic progenitors that had survived conditioning. The frequencies of hyperexpanded clones fell over the following months, and after one year, T-cell counts and TCRbeta diversity were mostly attributed to newly produced T cells.

Compared with germline, V lacks 6 bases and J lacks 5 bases; bases without a gene match: 6. Including cysteine and phenylalanine, the CDR3 has 14 amino acids. Only the CDR3 part of the read is kept: 42 bases, read in frame from the first base. CDR1 MDHEN and CDR2 SYDVKM were looked up in the germline V gene. This clonotype has only a few counts. What antigen it recognizes has not been identified. No qualities accompany the bases; no much larger clone lies one base away. Library preparation was by PCR. Sequenced using an Illumina HiSeq 2500. Molecular barcoding was employed in the preparation of TCR libraries, with unique molecular identifiers being used to normalize TCRbeta repertoire quantification. The raw public data were reprocessed by TCRdb itself: fastp quality trimming at Q25, MiXCR clonotype calling, in-frame beta chains only. Rows with one shared CDR3 protein collapse into an entry with the most common genes and DNA. The sample has approximately 150,000 distinct CDR3 sequences on record, 8.8% of them singletons. The ten largest clones capture around 18% of the sample.

The meaning of the sample's treatment or condition label: allogeneic hematopoietic cell transplantation with graft depleted of TCRalphabeta T cells and CD19 B cells. Transplant recipients were children who received TCRalphabeta/CD19-depleted allogeneic hematopoietic cell grafts. The source is a female patient between 2 and 15 years old who had a stem cell transplant for congenital amegakaryocytic thrombocytopenia, so the T cells may come from the graft donor. The rearranged chain carries TRBV28 and TRBJ2-2, and TRBD1 aligns with 7 junction nucleotides. Sequences were derived from PBMCs, mostly from graft donor cells, sampled 180 days after TCRalphabeta/CD19-depleted stem cell transplant. For the CDR3, the sequence is CASSPGQPTGELFF. The DNA is TGTGCCAGCAGCCCGGGACAGCCAACCGGGGAGCTGTTTTTT.